This T cell receptor (beta chain) was profiled in a study of blood T cell repertoires in COVID-19. At the level of the study: Italy, Spain and the United States were the sources of the convalescent and acute COVID-19 samples. From T cells, B-cell-depleted T cells, or PBMCs came the material, which was cDNA or gDNA.

This CDR3 region has 15 residues. Germline CDR1 and CDR2: PRHDT and FYEKMQ (reference sequence). Between the trimmed V and J ends, which lost 8 bases and 0 bases, there was a span of 16 bases. Authors' processing steps: Amplification of reference gene primers provided the estimated nucleated cell counts. Here immunoSEQ multiplex PCR was the method, and the copy in TCRdb shows in-frame clones only, minus some. V and J calls and clone size are as listed in that table; D and trimming were resolved from the DNA. The repertoire holds tens of thousands of clones, with about 90% as singletons. The clonotype was recovered from an elderly man in a cohort sampled during active COVID-19. The sample was peripheral blood. The V gene is TRBV13, the J gene TRBJ1-1, with D tentatively TRBD1 (6 bases). The CDR3 spells CASVQGQLMNTEAFF. The CDR3 nucleotides read TGTGCCAGCGTACAGGGCCAACTCATGAACACTGAAGCTTTCTTT. Together with reference TRBV13 and TRBJ1-1, the CDR3 gives the full variable domain: AAGVIQSPRHLIKEKRETATLKCYPIPRHDTVYWYQQGPGQDPQFLISFYEKMQSDKGSIPDRFSAQQFSDYHSELNMSSLELGDSALYFCASVQGQLMNTEAFFGQGTRLTVV.